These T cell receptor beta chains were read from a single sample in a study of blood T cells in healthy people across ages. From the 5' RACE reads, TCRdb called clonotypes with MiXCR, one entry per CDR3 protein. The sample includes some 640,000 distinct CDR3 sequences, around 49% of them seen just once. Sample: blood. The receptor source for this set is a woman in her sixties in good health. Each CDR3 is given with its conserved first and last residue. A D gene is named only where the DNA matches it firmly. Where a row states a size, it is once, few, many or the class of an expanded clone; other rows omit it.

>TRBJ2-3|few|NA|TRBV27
CASSFQLADTQYF
TGTGCCAGCAGTTTTCAATTGGCAGATACGCAGTATTTT
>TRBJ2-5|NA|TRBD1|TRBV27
CASSPGTGEQTQYF
TGTGCCAGCAGTCCCGGGACAGGGGAACAGACCCAGTACTTC
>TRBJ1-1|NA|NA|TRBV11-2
CASSYRRDGQMGREAFF
TGTGCCAGCAGCTACCGCCGGGACGGGCAAATGGGACGTGAAGCTTTCTTT
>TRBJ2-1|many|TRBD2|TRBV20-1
CSARDHMGLAGRSSYNEQFF
TGCAGTGCTAGAGATCATATGGGACTAGCGGGAAGGAGCTCCTACAATGAGCAGTTCTTC
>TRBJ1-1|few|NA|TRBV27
CASKRGNTEAFF
TGTGCCAGCAAGCGAGGGAACACTGAAGCTTTCTTT
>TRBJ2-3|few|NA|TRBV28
CASSLSRPADTQYF
TGTGCCAGCAGTTTATCCAGGCCCGCAGATACGCAGTATTTT
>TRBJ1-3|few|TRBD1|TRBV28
CASSPRGASSRNTIYF
TGTGCCAGCAGTCCCAGGGGGGCCTCGTCTAGAAACACCATATATTTT
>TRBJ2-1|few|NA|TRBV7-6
CASSSGTKQPYNEQFF
TGTGCCAGCAGCTCCGGGACAAAACAACCTTACAATGAGCAGTTCTTC
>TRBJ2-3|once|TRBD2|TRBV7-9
CASSLGSGSRTDTQYF
TGTGCCAGCAGCTTAGGGAGCGGGAGTAGGACAGATACGCAGTATTTT
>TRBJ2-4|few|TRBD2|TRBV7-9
CASSRGTSGGVWGNIQYF
TGTGCCAGCAGCCGCGGTACTAGCGGAGGGGTTTGGGGAAACATTCAGTACTTC
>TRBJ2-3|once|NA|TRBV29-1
CSVDGGGTDTQYF
TGCAGCGTTGACGGCGGGGGCACAGATACGCAGTATTTT
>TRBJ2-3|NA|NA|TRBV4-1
CASGQGFSPSTDTQYF
TGCGCCAGCGGCCAGGGCTTCAGCCCTAGCACAGATACGCAGTATTTT
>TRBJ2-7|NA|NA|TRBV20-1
CSADSRTDSSYEQYF
TGCAGTGCCGACTCCCGGACCGATAGCTCCTACGAGCAGTACTTC
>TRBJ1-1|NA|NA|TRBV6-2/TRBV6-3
CASSSSTGNTEAFF
TGTGCCAGCAGTTCCTCAACAGGGAACACTGAAGCTTTCTTT
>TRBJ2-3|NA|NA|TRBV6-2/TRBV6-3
CASSYGGRDQYF
TGTGCCAGCAGTTACGGAGGCCGGGACCAGTATTTT
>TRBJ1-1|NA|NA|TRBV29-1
CSVGKRGTTREAFF
TGCAGCGTAGGGAAAAGGGGGACAACAAGGGAAGCTTTCTTT
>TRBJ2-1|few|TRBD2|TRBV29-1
CSVIAGWYNEQFF
TGCAGCGTCATAGCGGGGTGGTACAATGAGCAGTTCTTC
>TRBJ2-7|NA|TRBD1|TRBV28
CASSPLTGDGTTASYEQYF
TGTGCCAGCAGTCCCCTGACAGGGGATGGGACCACCGCGTCCTACGAGCAGTACTTC
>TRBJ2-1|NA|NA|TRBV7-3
CASSLRSGTYNEQFF
TGTGCCAGCAGCTTAAGGTCGGGGACCTACAATGAGCAGTTCTTC
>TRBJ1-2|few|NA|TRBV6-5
CASSYGTPGHYGYTF
TGTGCCAGCAGTTACGGAACCCCAGGACACTATGGCTACACCTTC
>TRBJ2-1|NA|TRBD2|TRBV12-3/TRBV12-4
CASTDRLAGTLDVQFF
TGTGCCAGCACCGACAGACTAGCGGGAACCCTCGATGTGCAGTTCTTC
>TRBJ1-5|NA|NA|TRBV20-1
CSASLGSNNQPQHF
TGCAGTGCTAGTCTGGGCAGCAACAATCAGCCCCAGCATTTT
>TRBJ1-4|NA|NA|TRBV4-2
CASSPDGFGEKLFF
TGTGCCAGCAGCCCCGACGGATTCGGTGAAAAACTGTTTTTT
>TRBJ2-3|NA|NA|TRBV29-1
CSVGTGGTDTQYF
TGCAGCGTTGGAACGGGAGGCACAGATACGCAGTATTTT
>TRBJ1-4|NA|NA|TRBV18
CASSPSVIFKGEKLFF
TGTGCCAGCTCACCTTCCGTAATTTTCAAGGGTGAAAAACTGTTTTTT
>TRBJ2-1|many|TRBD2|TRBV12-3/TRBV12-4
CASSLALAGGPDEQFF
TGTGCCAGCAGTTTAGCGCTAGCGGGAGGGCCGGATGAGCAGTTCTTC
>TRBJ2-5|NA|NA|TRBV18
CASSPGTLETQYF
TGTGCCAGCTCACCAGGGACCCTCGAGACCCAGTACTTC
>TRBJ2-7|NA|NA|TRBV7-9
CASGETQYEQYF
TGTGCCAGCGGGGAGACACAGTACGAGCAGTACTTC